These 24 T cell receptor beta chains came from one sample sequenced in a study of blood T cell repertoires in COVID-19. Method: immunoSEQ multiplex PCR; TCRdb's copy keeps in-frame clones and lacks some. The sample records more than 300,000 clones, about 90% being singletons. Material for sequencing was PBMCs or T cells enriched from blood (not recorded which). All receptors derive from a woman in her thirties who had recovered from COVID-19.

The rearrangement joins TRBV7-2 to TRBJ2-7, with TRBD2 as a possible D gene (6 bases). Germline V gives CDR1 SGHTA, CDR2 FQGNSA. The CDR3 is made up of 16 amino acids. V lost 6 bases to trimming and J lost 3 bases, with 21 bases between them. CDR3 protein: CASSSYIRDWGYEQYF. CDR3 in DNA: TGTGCCAGCAGTTCTTATATACGGGACTGGGGCTACGAGCAGTACTTC.

The chain links TRBV10-3 to TRBJ2-7; 11 nucleotides agree with TRBD2. J gave up 0 bases and V 5 bases, and 3 bases lay outside the gene matches. This CDR3 is built from 15 residues. Looked up from germline, CDR1 is ENHRY and CDR2 is SYGVKD. The CDR3 here is CAISKGLADSYEQYF. Here the CDR3 DNA reads TGTGCCATCAGTAAGGGACTAGCGGACTCCTACGAGCAGTACTTC.

Only a few counts were recorded for this clone. J is TRBJ1-6 and V is TRBV4-1; D unresolved. CDR1 and CDR2 (germline): MGHRA, YSYEKL. The length of the CDR3 is 17 residues. V gave up 4 bases and J gave up 0 bases, with 13 bases separating them. The DNA for the CDR3 is TGCGCCAGCAGCCCTCAACACTGGAGCTCCTATAATTCACCCCTCCACTTT. Its protein product is CASSPQHWSSYNSPLHF.

The rearrangement uses TRBV5-4 and TRBJ2-2; a weak D match, TRBD2 (5 bases). The CDR3 covers 17 residues. The V end lost 3 bases, the J end lost 0 bases, and 15 bases lay between the germline ends. The germline V gene encodes CDR1 SGHNT and CDR2 YYREEE (reference sequence). The CDR3, as DNA: TGTGCCAGCAGCTCGGGCTTAAGTAGCGCGAACACCGGGGAGCTGTTTTTT. It codes for CASSSGLSSANTGELFF.

The chain has TRBV30 and TRBJ2-3; 7 bases line up with TRBD2. This CDR3 region has 15 residues. The J segment lost 6 bases and the V segment lost 5 bases, leaving 14 bases of the junction unmatched. The germline CDR1 and CDR2 sequences are GTSNPN and SVGIG (reference sequence). The CDR3 nucleotides read TGTGCCTGGGGGTGGACTAGTGACCTTTCGGATACGCAGTATTTT. This gives the protein CAWGWTSDLSDTQYF.

The chain carries TRBV30 and TRBJ1-2; 9 nucleotides match TRBD1. V lost 3 bases and J lost 0; bases outside the gene matches: 11. The germline V gene encodes CDR1 GTSNPN and CDR2 SVGIG (reference sequence). This CDR3 region has 17 residues. The CDR3 DNA is TGTGCCTGGAGGCTTCCGGGACAGGGTCCCTCTAACTATGGCTACACCTTC. Translation: CAWRLPGQGPSNYGYTF.

The chain joins TRBV2 to TRBJ2-2; 8 nucleotides align to TRBD1. Trimming cost V 6 bases and J 4 bases; bases outside gene matches: 4. The germline CDR1 and CDR2 sequences are SNHLY and FYNNEI. The CDR3 is made up of 14 amino acids. CDR3 bases: TGTGCCAGCAGCAACAGGGGGAGCACCGGGGAGCTGTTTTTT. It encodes CASSNRGSTGELFF.

The V gene is TRBV18, the J gene TRBJ1-3, with unresolved D. V was clipped by 4 bases and J by 0 bases, with 10 bases between them. Germline V gene lookup returns CDR1 KGHSH and CDR2 LQKENI. The CDR3 runs 15 residues. The CDR3 nucleotides are TGTGCCAGCTCACTCACGGGTAACTCTGGAAACACCATATATTTT. Translation gives CASSLTGNSGNTIYF.

The J gene is TRBJ2-6, the V gene TRBV11-3; 7 nucleotides line up with TRBD1. The CDR3 sequence is 15 residues long. Germline V gene data show CDR1 as SGHNT and CDR2 as YENEEA. The V gene end was trimmed by 4 bases and the J gene end by 3 bases; junction bases not matched to a gene: 3. This CDR3 reads CASSSRGNGANVLTF. CDR3 in DNA: TGTGCCAGCAGCTCCAGGGGGAATGGGGCCAACGTCCTGACTTTC. Combining the CDR3 with reference TRBV11-3 and TRBJ2-6 gives the whole variable domain EAGVVQSPRYKIIEKKQPVAFWCNPISGHNTLYWYLQNLGQGPELLIRYENEEAVDDSQLPKDRFSAERLKGVDSTLKIQPAELGDSAVYLCASSSRGNGANVLTFGAGSRLTVL.

The chain has TRBV7-8 and TRBJ2-2; D is unresolved. Germline V CDR1 and CDR2: SGHVS, FQNEAQ. This CDR3 is 16 amino acids long. V was shortened by 1 base and J by 0 bases, with 9 bases between the two germline ends. The CDR3 is CASSLDSLANTGELFF. CDR3 coding DNA: TGTGCCAGCAGCTTAGACTCCCTCGCGAACACCGGGGAGCTGTTTTTT. Variable domain in full (rest from reference TRBV7-8 and TRBJ2-2): GAGVSQSPRYKVAKRGQDVALRCDPISGHVSLFWYQQALGQGPEFLTYFQNEAQLDKSGLPSDRFFAERPEGSVSTLKIQRTQQEDSAVYLCASSLDSLANTGELFFGEGSRLTVL.

The chain carries TRBV4-1 and TRBJ1-2; 7 positions agree with TRBD1. The CDR3 contains 16 residues. V trimming: 4 bases; J trimming: 1 base; junction bases outside the gene matches: 9. The V gene's germline CDR1 is MGHRA and CDR2 YSYEKL. The CDR3 nucleotides are TGCGCCAGCAGCCCCGCCGCATGGGACAGTAACTATGGCTACACCTTC. This translates into CASSPAAWDSNYGYTF.

Here the CDR3 DNA reads TGTGCCATCAGTGTCGGGAGGGGACAAGAGACCCAGTACTTC. This encodes CAISVGRGQETQYF. The chain recombines TRBV10-3 with TRBJ2-5; 8 bases align to TRBD2. Losses at the gene ends were 4 bases for V and 2 bases for J; bases not matched to a gene: 3. In germline, CDR1 is ENHRY, CDR2 SYGVKD. This CDR3 is built from 14 residues.

The chain combines TRBV15 with TRBJ2-1, with 13 positions matching TRBD2. The CDR3 loop spans 16 amino acids. Germline lookup yields CDR1 LNHNV and CDR2 YYDKDF (reference sequence). Trimming removed 3 bases from V and 4 bases from J; junction bases left unmatched: 3. CDR3 in DNA: TGTGCCACCAGCAGGGGACTAGCGGGACGTTACAATGAGCAGTTCTTC. It encodes CATSRGLAGRYNEQFF.

The chain recombines TRBV27 with TRBJ2-1, with TRBD1 identical over 12 bases. This CDR3 is 21 amino acids long. Germline-derived CDR1 and CDR2 are MNHEY and SMNVEV (reference sequence). V trimming: 6 bases; J trimming: 4 bases; junction bases outside the gene matches: 22. CDR3 in amino acids: CASSPSNWDRGPEAIYNEQFF. As DNA, the CDR3 is TGTGCCAGCAGCCCCAGTAATTGGGACAGGGGGCCCGAGGCAATTTACAATGAGCAGTTCTTC.

The chain is built from TRBV7-2 and TRBJ1-3, with unresolved D. Germline lookup yields CDR1 SGHTA and CDR2 FQGNSA. The CDR3 length is 13 residues. The V gene lost 1 base and the J gene lost 4 bases, with 5 bases spanning the gap. The CDR3 spells CASSLVGGNTIYF. The CDR3 region has the DNA TGTGCCAGCAGCTTAGTCGGGGGAAACACCATATATTTT. Looking up the rest from reference TRBV7-2 and TRBJ1-3 gives the full variable domain: GAGVSQSPSNKVTEKGKDVELRCDPISGHTALYWYRQSLGQGLEFLIYFQGNSAPDKSGLPSDRFSAERTGGSVSTLTIQRTQQEDSAVYLCASSLVGGNTIYFGEGSWLTVV.

The chain is built from TRBV7-9 and TRBJ2-1; weak D call: TRBD2 (7 bases). Germline V CDR1 and CDR2: SEHNR, FQNEAQ (reference sequence). The CDR3 covers 14 residues. V lost 1 base and J 5 bases, leaving 9 bases between the germline ends. This CDR3 is CASSLVGGDNEQFF. The CDR3 nucleotides read TGTGCCAGCAGCTTAGTAGGGGGGGACAATGAGCAGTTCTTC.

This clone was seen a few times. The chain has TRBV7-8 and TRBJ2-5; D not certain. Trimming took 1 base from V and 4 from J, leaving 7 bases between them. This CDR3 has 13 residues. The V gene's germline CDR1 is SGHVS and CDR2 FQNEAQ. This CDR3 reads CASSLGPIETQYF. The CDR3 nucleotides are TGTGCCAGCAGCTTAGGGCCCATAGAGACCCAGTACTTC.

The chain is built from TRBV29-1 and TRBJ1-2; D might be TRBD1 (6 bases). The length of the CDR3 is 13 residues. Germline values: CDR1 SQVTM, CDR2 ANQGSEA. V was shortened by 5 bases and J by 3 bases, with 13 bases between the two germline ends. In DNA, the CDR3 is TGCAGCGTTCCAAGCGGGGGCGACTATGGCTACACCTTC. Residues: CSVPSGGDYGYTF.

V and J are TRBV11-1 and TRBJ2-1; TRBD1 matches 9 bases. The junction had 0 bases not matched to a gene; V was cut back by 8 bases and J by 1 base. The CDR3 has 13 residues. Germline loops: CDR1 SGHAT, CDR2 FQDESV (reference sequence). The CDR3 DNA reads TGTGCCAGCGGGACAGGGTCCTACAATGAGCAGTTCTTC. It yields the protein CASGTGSYNEQFF.

The chain recombines TRBV6-2 or TRBV6-3 with TRBJ2-7; D not resolved. Germline CDR1 and CDR2: MNHEY and SVGEGT. The CDR3 is made up of 14 amino acids. Trimming took off 2 bases at V and 5 bases at J, with 13 bases between the two ends. This CDR3 is CASSYGSLRNEQYF. DNA for the CDR3: TGTGCCAGCAGTTACGGCAGCCTGAGGAACGAGCAGTACTTC.

The chain employs TRBV27 and TRBJ1-5, with D possibly matching TRBD1 (5 bases). Trimming shortened V by 3 bases and J by 4 bases, and 7 bases separated the two germline ends. The germline gives CDR1 MNHEY, CDR2 SMNVEV (reference sequence). CDR3 size: 13 residues. The CDR3 nucleotides are TGTGCCAGCAGTTTGACAGATAATCAGCCCCAGCATTTT. Encoded protein: CASSLTDNQPQHF.

This clone was observed once. The chain joins TRBV2 to TRBJ1-5; D unresolved. V lost 6 bases to trimming and J lost 7 bases, with 16 bases between them. The CDR3 consists of 14 residues. CDR1 and CDR2 from the germline V gene are SNHLY and FYNNEI. CDR3 sequence reads: CASRKEGMAQPQHF. DNA of the CDR3: TGTGCCAGCAGAAAGGAGGGCATGGCGCAGCCCCAGCATTTT.

This CDR3 is CASSFSKEAFF. In nucleotides, the CDR3 is TGTGCCAGCAGTTTCAGTAAAGAAGCTTTCTTT. The chain joins TRBV6-5 to TRBJ1-1; D gene uncertain. This CDR3 comprises 11 residues. V was trimmed by 4 bases and J by 8 bases, leaving 8 bases between them. Per germline, CDR1 MNHEY and CDR2 SVGAGI.

A word on this clone: At one end the junction does not follow the germline gene, possibly because of a read error. This rearrangement joins TRBV13 to TRBJ2-1, with unresolved D. CDR1 is PRHDT, CDR2 FYEKMQ, per germline (reference sequence). The CDR3 totals 15 residues. This CDR3 is CASSPSWPSSNEQFF. CDR3 coding DNA: TGTGCCAGCAGCCCCTCGTGGCCTTCCTCCAATGAGCAGTTCTTC. Full variable domain (outside the CDR3, taken from reference TRBV13 and TRBJ2-1): AAGVIQSPRHLIKEKRETATLKCYPIPRHDTVYWYQQGPGQDPQFLISFYEKMQSDKGSIPDRFSAQQFSDYHSELNMSSLELGDSALYFCASSPSWPSSNEQFFGPGTRLTVL.